The sequence of this T cell receptor beta chain was determined in a study of blood T cells in healthy people across ages. Overall study results and limits: Versus aged donors, long-lived donors had higher diversity and more naive CD4+ cells.

V was clipped by 3 bases and J by 6 bases; unmatched bases: 9. Germline V lookup: CDR1 SGDLS, CDR2 YYNGEE. CDR3 length equals 15 residues. Primers used in a second PCR of about 6 to 12 cycles were a sample-barcoded 5' primer and a J-beta primer mix. Unique molecular identifiers of 12 random nucleotides labeled each cDNA. TCRdb redid the calling of the 5' RACE reads with MiXCR, one entry per CDR3 protein. Of about 680,000 distinct CDR3 sequences listed, 49% are singletons. A few counts support this clonotype. Antigen unknown. The authors extracted at least 5 micrograms of total RNA per sample. The chain carries TRBV9 and TRBJ2-7, with 10 nucleotides matching TRBD1. This receptor was obtained from an older woman in good health. Sequencing was performed on blood. In nucleotides, the CDR3 is TGTGCCAGCAGCGCTTCCGGGACAGGGGTGTGCGAGCAGTACTTC. It codes for CASSASGTGVCEQYF.